This paragraph covers one TCR beta chain sequence. Its antigen remains unidentified. The protocol was immunoSEQ multiplex PCR, while the TCRdb copy is restricted to in-frame clones and leaves out a portion. The table shows 150,000 or so clones, with around 92% occurring only once. Trimming took off 4 bases at V and 5 bases at J, with 11 bases between the two ends. CDR1 is ENHRY and CDR2 is SYGVKD in the germline V gene. The CDR3 has 13 residues. The data are from a study of T cell responses to AZD1222 COVID-19 vaccine. Findings and limits, study-wide: Two doses of AZD1222 preceded a rise in Spike-specific TCR breadth and depth.

The sample in question was peripheral blood, obtained 28 days after the second AZD1222 dose. The clonotype was recovered from an adult who received the AZD1222 COVID-19 vaccine. The rearrangement joins TRBV10-3 to TRBJ2-5; possible D gene TRBD1, 5 bases. The CDR3 nucleotides read TGTGCCATCAGTGCCAGGGAAGCGGAGACCCAGTACTTC. This translates into CAISAREAETQYF.